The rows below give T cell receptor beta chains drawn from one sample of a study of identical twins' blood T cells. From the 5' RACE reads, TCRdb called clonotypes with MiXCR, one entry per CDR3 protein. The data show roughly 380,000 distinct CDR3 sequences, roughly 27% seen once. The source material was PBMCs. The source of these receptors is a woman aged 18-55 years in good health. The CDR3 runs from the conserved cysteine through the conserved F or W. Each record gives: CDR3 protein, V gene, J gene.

CSASSGLSYEQYF,TRBV20-1,TRBJ2-7
CASSQEGFTDTQYF,TRBV4-3,TRBJ2-3
CSARDLLDYSGANVLTF,TRBV20-1,TRBJ2-6
CSAGEGPPNQPQHF,TRBV20-1,TRBJ1-5
CASSWDRDDGYTF,TRBV5-1,TRBJ1-2
CANSLGVYQGGYTF,TRBV7-2,TRBJ1-2
CASSEALFGTATGSYEQYF,TRBV2,TRBJ2-7
CASSLHGSPLHF,TRBV7-2,TRBJ1-6
CASSFTGYNGQFF,TRBV7-8,TRBJ2-1
CASRGRFSGANVLTF,TRBV6-2/TRBV6-3,TRBJ2-6
CSVDPGNTEAFF,TRBV29-1,TRBJ1-1
CSATLGTSYGYTF,TRBV20-1,TRBJ1-2
CASSLGLASSYEQYF,TRBV13,TRBJ2-7
CSVENGQGGYTF,TRBV29-1,TRBJ1-2
CSARLAGAFYEQFF,TRBV20-1,TRBJ2-1
CSAPAYAELTDTQYF,TRBV20-1,TRBJ2-3
CASRGTSITGEQFF,TRBV2,TRBJ2-2
CASSPGYDSREQYF,TRBV5-4,TRBJ2-7
CASRVGSAGNTIYF,TRBV10-2,TRBJ1-3
CASSPKQGRTGELFF,TRBV5-1,TRBJ2-2
CASSPDRNSGYTF,TRBV18,TRBJ1-2
CASSKGTIIYTGELFF,TRBV12-3/TRBV12-4,TRBJ2-2
CSARSGTDYQPQHF,TRBV20-1,TRBJ1-5
CSARGRKANYGYTF,TRBV20-1,TRBJ1-2
CASGLRYQGQAFF,TRBV12-5,TRBJ1-1
CASSRGRGASDTQYF,TRBV18,TRBJ2-3
CASSEGGYEQYF,TRBV6-1,TRBJ2-7
CSSRGLGAFF,TRBV20-1,TRBJ1-1
CASSLRAGGKVTEAFF,TRBV27,TRBJ1-1
CASSQEGGGDDTEAFF,TRBV3-1,TRBJ1-1
CASSKTTGAQPQHF,TRBV19,TRBJ1-5
CSVDVADDKDGYTF,TRBV29-1,TRBJ1-2
CASSTTGGSEKLFF,TRBV5-4,TRBJ1-4
CASSLYHLAGAGDTQYF,TRBV11-2,TRBJ2-3
CSASWTGGTIYF,TRBV29-1,TRBJ1-3
CASSWTAGSEKLFF,TRBV6-5,TRBJ1-4
CASSPDLAGSSYNEQFF,TRBV5-4,TRBJ2-1
CAWSSGVYSPLHF,TRBV30,TRBJ1-6
CAISVSGQETQYF,TRBV10-3,TRBJ2-5
CSASPSQGVKPQHF,TRBV20-1,TRBJ1-5
CASSGPGVTEAFF,TRBV19,TRBJ1-1
CSGLRVMNTEAFF,TRBV29-1,TRBJ1-1
CSVCLVYTF,TRBV29-1,TRBJ1-2
CASSHTGRDTEAFF,TRBV3-1,TRBJ1-1
CASKTAGDAGANVLTF,TRBV6-5,TRBJ2-6
CSVAEFRRTEAFF,TRBV29-1,TRBJ1-1
CASSPEGVTEAFF,TRBV3-1,TRBJ1-1
CASSPGSGTENTEAFF,TRBV7-9,TRBJ1-1
CSGTSGVKDTQYF,TRBV20-1,TRBJ2-3
CASSVGWGLDSEAFF,TRBV9,TRBJ1-1
CASGLTAPTYEQYF,TRBV12-5,TRBJ2-7
CASRYLGTVQFQPQHF,TRBV6-1,TRBJ1-5
CASSEEGTRQNYGYTF,TRBV2,TRBJ1-2
CASRGQGLYNEQFF,TRBV3-1,TRBJ2-1
CSAWTGTQPQHF,TRBV20-1,TRBJ1-5
CASTPGAADNSPLHF,TRBV6-1,TRBJ1-6
CASREKWAFF,TRBV2,TRBJ1-1
CASSYRGNEQFF,TRBV6-2/TRBV6-3,TRBJ2-1